These T cell receptor beta chains were read from a single sample in a study of regulatory T cells in long-lasting Graves disease. In TCRdb, the multiplex PCR reads were re-called with MiXCR into one record per CDR3 protein. The sample includes hundreds of thousands of distinct CDR3 sequences, 15% to 19% of them seen just once. The source material was peripheral blood mononuclear cells (PBMCs), sampled at new diagnosis, from a patient treated with antithyroid drugs. These receptors originate from a female donor with Graves disease. CDR3s include the opening cysteine and the closing phenylalanine or tryptophan. Fields, in order: V gene, J gene, clone size, D gene, CDR3 DNA, CDR3 protein. A D gene is named only where the DNA matches it firmly. The size entry is marked missing in some rows and otherwise reads once, few, many or a size class.

V: TRBV7-2
J: TRBJ2-1
size: many
D: -
DNA: TGTGCCAGCAGCTTCAGTCGAGCGGGTATCGACAATGAGCAGTTCTTC
CDR3: CASSFSRAGIDNEQFF

V: TRBV6-6
J: TRBJ2-2
size: many
D: -
DNA: TGTGCCAGCAGTTACTCGAGTCCGATCACCGGGGAGCTGTTTTTT
CDR3: CASSYSSPITGELFF

V: TRBV7-3
J: TRBJ2-1
size: many
D: -
DNA: TGTGCCAGCAGCTTAACCTCGGATAGCTCCTACAATGAGCAGTTCTTC
CDR3: CASSLTSDSSYNEQFF

V: TRBV27
J: TRBJ1-1
size: many
D: -
DNA: TGTGCCAGCAGTGGGGGCCTTGAAGCTTTCTTT
CDR3: CASSGGLEAFF

V: TRBV28
J: TRBJ1-6
size: -
D: -
DNA: TGTGCCAGCAGTTTATGGGCAGGGGCAAATTCACCCCTCCACTTT
CDR3: CASSLWAGANSPLHF

V: TRBV29-1
J: TRBJ2-7
size: -
D: -
DNA: TGCAGCGTTGAAGAGGGAAGAGTGAGCGAGCAGTACTTC
CDR3: CSVEEGRVSEQYF

V: TRBV19
J: TRBJ2-1
size: -
D: -
DNA: TGTGCCAGTAGTATGAGTGGGGGGACTGACAATGAGCAGTTCTTC
CDR3: CASSMSGGTDNEQFF

V: TRBV11-3
J: TRBJ2-1
size: -
D: TRBD2
DNA: TGTGCCAGCAGCCGGGGGGTAGCGGGGGATTCCCTTTCCCCCTACAATGAGCAGTTCTTC
CDR3: CASSRGVAGDSLSPYNEQFF

V: TRBV2
J: TRBJ1-5
size: many
D: -
DNA: TGTGCCAGCAGAGATAGACAGGTAAATCAGCCCCAGCATTTT
CDR3: CASRDRQVNQPQHF

V: TRBV20-1
J: TRBJ2-7
size: many
D: -
DNA: TGCAGTGCTAGGGACAACACCATCTACGAGCAGTACTTC
CDR3: CSARDNTIYEQYF

V: TRBV7-8
J: TRBJ2-7
size: -
D: -
DNA: TGTGCCAGCAGCCTAGTAGCGGACAGATCCTACGAGCAGTACTTC
CDR3: CASSLVADRSYEQYF

V: TRBV5-1
J: TRBJ1-2
size: many
D: -
DNA: TGCGCCAGCAGCTTGGACAGCCCGGCGTATGGCTACACCTTC
CDR3: CASSLDSPAYGYTF

V: TRBV5-1
J: TRBJ2-5
size: many
D: TRBD2
DNA: TGCGCCAGCAGCCGCGCGGGGGAAAAAGAGACCCAGTACTTC
CDR3: CASSRAGEKETQYF

V: TRBV5-4
J: TRBJ1-2
size: -
D: TRBD1
DNA: TGTGCCAGCAGCTGGGGACAGCAAAACTATGGCTACACCTTC
CDR3: CASSWGQQNYGYTF

V: TRBV20-1
J: TRBJ2-1
size: many
D: -
DNA: TGCAGTGCTAGAGATCACGTTAAGCTTTCCTACAATGAGCAGTTCTTC
CDR3: CSARDHVKLSYNEQFF

V: TRBV6-1
J: TRBJ2-3
size: many
D: -
DNA: TGTGCCAGCAGTGAAGCTACCTGGGGTCGGGATACGCAGTATTTT
CDR3: CASSEATWGRDTQYF

V: TRBV5-1
J: TRBJ2-6
size: -
D: -
DNA: TGCGCCAGCAGCTTGGAATCCAACGTCCTGACTTTC
CDR3: CASSLESNVLTF

V: TRBV27
J: TRBJ2-1
size: many
D: -
DNA: TGTGCCAGCAGTACTACAGGAAACAATGAGCAGTTCTTC
CDR3: CASSTTGNNEQFF

V: TRBV28
J: TRBJ1-3
size: many
D: -
DNA: TGTGCCAGCAGTTTAGGGGCCACTTCTCTTGGGCAGGGAAACACCATATATTTT
CDR3: CASSLGATSLGQGNTIYF

V: TRBV28
J: TRBJ1-2
size: many
D: -
DNA: TGTGCCAGCAGTTTGAGGACAGACCCATATGGCTACACCTTC
CDR3: CASSLRTDPYGYTF

V: TRBV12-3/TRBV12-4
J: TRBJ1-4
size: few
D: TRBD1
DNA: TGTGCCAGCAGGGAGACAGGGCCTAATGAAAAACTGTTTTTT
CDR3: CASRETGPNEKLFF

V: TRBV27
J: TRBJ2-2
size: many
D: TRBD1
DNA: TGTGCCAGCAGTAGGGGACAGGGCCTCCAATTT
CDR3: CASSRGQGLQF

V: TRBV20-1
J: TRBJ2-2
size: many
D: TRBD1
DNA: TGCAGTGCTGGACACCCGGGACAGGGGGCGCGGGAGCTGTTTTTT
CDR3: CSAGHPGQGARELFF

V: TRBV4-1
J: TRBJ2-7
size: -
D: -
DNA: TGCGCCAGCAGCCAAGTCTCCTTCTACGAGCAGTACTTC
CDR3: CASSQVSFYEQYF

V: TRBV20-1
J: TRBJ2-7
size: many
D: TRBD2
DNA: TGCAGTGTTGAGCGGGAGGGCCGATACGAGCAGTACTTC
CDR3: CSVEREGRYEQYF

V: TRBV2
J: TRBJ1-2
size: many
D: -
DNA: TGTGCCAGCAGACAGTTCTATGGCTACACCTTC
CDR3: CASRQFYGYTF

V: TRBV10-3
J: TRBJ2-6
size: -
D: -
DNA: TGTGCCATCAGTGAGTCGAGCCCCGGGGTGGGGGCCAACGTCCTGACTTTC
CDR3: CAISESSPGVGANVLTF

V: TRBV3-1
J: TRBJ2-1
size: many
D: TRBD2
DNA: TGTGCCAGCAGCCCAAGCGGGGGGGCTCGAAATGAGCAGTTCTTC
CDR3: CASSPSGGARNEQFF

V: TRBV12-3/TRBV12-4
J: TRBJ2-3
size: many
D: TRBD1
DNA: TGTGTCGCCGGGACAGATACAGATACGCAGTATTTT
CDR3: CVAGTDTDTQYF

V: TRBV7-2
J: TRBJ2-1
size: few
D: TRBD1
DNA: TGTGCCAGCAGCCTATACACCGGGACAGCTGCTCCGGGTAATGAGCAGTTCTTC
CDR3: CASSLYTGTAAPGNEQFF

V: TRBV15
J: TRBJ1-5
size: -
D: TRBD1
DNA: TGTGCCACCAGCAGAGAGGGACAGGGTTACAATCAGCCCCAGCATTTT
CDR3: CATSREGQGYNQPQHF

V: TRBV18
J: TRBJ1-3
size: -
D: -
DNA: TGTGCCAGCTCACCTCTAACGGCTGGACTCGGAAACACCATATATTTT
CDR3: CASSPLTAGLGNTIYF

V: TRBV11-2
J: TRBJ2-1
size: many
D: TRBD2
DNA: TGTGCCAGCAGCTTAGATAGCGGGAGGGCCAATGAGCAGTTCTTC
CDR3: CASSLDSGRANEQFF

V: TRBV5-6
J: TRBJ2-7
size: many
D: TRBD2
DNA: TGTGCCAGCAGCGGCCACGGGGGGGGGAGCGAGCAGTACTTC
CDR3: CASSGHGGGSEQYF

V: TRBV2
J: TRBJ2-7
size: many
D: TRBD2
DNA: TGTGCCAGCAGAGGGACTAGCGGGAGGTACGAGCAGTACTTC
CDR3: CASRGTSGRYEQYF

V: TRBV10-3
J: TRBJ2-2
size: many
D: TRBD1
DNA: TGTGCCATCAGTGGGGGGACAGAGGACACCGGGGAGCTGTTTTTT
CDR3: CAISGGTEDTGELFF

V: TRBV4-1
J: TRBJ2-7
size: many
D: TRBD1
DNA: TGCGCCAGCAGCCAAACGCCGGGACAGGGGGCCTACGAGCAGTACTTC
CDR3: CASSQTPGQGAYEQYF

V: TRBV29-1
J: TRBJ2-7
size: many
D: TRBD1
DNA: TGCAGCGTTGAAGTGGACAGGGGCCACTCGTCCTCCTACGAGCAGTACTTC
CDR3: CSVEVDRGHSSSYEQYF